This TCR beta chain was documented in a study of regulatory T cells in long-lasting Graves disease. Building of the TCR beta libraries involved iRepertoire HTBI primers and Arm-PCR of CDR3 regions. TCRdb re-derived calls from the multiplex PCR reads in MiXCR, one entry per CDR3 protein. The sample records 200,000 to 300,000 distinct CDR3 sequences, around 20% being singletons. Per the germline V gene, CDR1 is SGHRS and CDR2 is YFSETQ. The CDR3 has 14 residues. Trimming shortened V by 0 bases and J by 4 bases, and 8 bases separated the two germline ends. Time point given: newly diagnosed GD, antithyroid drugs for less than 3 months. With RNA extracted from PBMCs as input, the TCR library was made.

Sequenced material: peripheral blood mononuclear cells (PBMCs), taken at new diagnosis, from a patient treated with antithyroid drugs. The clonotype comes from a female donor with Graves disease. The chain couples TRBV5-1 to TRBJ1-3; possibly TRBD1 for D (6 bases). The CDR3 protein is CASSLVTGGNTIYF. Written as DNA, the CDR3 is TGCGCCAGCAGCTTGGTGACAGGAGGAAACACCATATATTTT.